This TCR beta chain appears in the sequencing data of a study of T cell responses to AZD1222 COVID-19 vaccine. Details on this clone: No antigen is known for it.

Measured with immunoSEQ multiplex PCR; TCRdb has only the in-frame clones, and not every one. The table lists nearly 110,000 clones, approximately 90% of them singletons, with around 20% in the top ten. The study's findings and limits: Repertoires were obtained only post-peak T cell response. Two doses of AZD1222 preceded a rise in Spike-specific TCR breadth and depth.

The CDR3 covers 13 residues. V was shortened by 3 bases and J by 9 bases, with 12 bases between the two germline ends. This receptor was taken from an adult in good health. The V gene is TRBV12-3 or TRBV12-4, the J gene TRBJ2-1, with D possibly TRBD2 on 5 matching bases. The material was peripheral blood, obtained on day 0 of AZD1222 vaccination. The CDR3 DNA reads TGTGCCAGCAGTTTGCTTGGAGGAGGTGAGCAGTTCTTC. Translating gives CASSLLGGGEQFF.